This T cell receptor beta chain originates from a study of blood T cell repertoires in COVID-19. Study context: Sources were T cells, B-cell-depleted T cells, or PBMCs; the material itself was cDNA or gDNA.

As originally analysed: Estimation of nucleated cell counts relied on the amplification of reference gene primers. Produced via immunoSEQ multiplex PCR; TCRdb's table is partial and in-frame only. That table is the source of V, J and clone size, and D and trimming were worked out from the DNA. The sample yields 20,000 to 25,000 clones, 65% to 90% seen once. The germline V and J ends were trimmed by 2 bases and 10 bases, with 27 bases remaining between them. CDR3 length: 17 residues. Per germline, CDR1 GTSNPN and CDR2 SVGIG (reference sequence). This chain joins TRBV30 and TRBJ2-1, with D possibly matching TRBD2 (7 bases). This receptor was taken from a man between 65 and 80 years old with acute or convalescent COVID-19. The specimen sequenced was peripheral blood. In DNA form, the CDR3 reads TGTGCCTGGAGTCAAATGGGGGGGGCTGACCCAGAGGGAGAGCAGTTCTTC. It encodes CAWSQMGGADPEGEQFF.